This TCR beta chain comes out of a study of blood T cell repertoires in COVID-19. At the level of the study: The United States, Italy and Spain were the sources of the acute and convalescent COVID-19 samples.

CDR3 length: 15 residues. The germline gives CDR1 SGHTA, CDR2 FQGNSA. J gave up 5 bases and V 5 bases, and 10 bases lay outside the gene matches. Assay: immunoSEQ multiplex PCR; the TCRdb copy retains only in-frame clones and omits some. The sample consists of a few hundred thousand clones, about 85% of them appearing once. This sequence was found in a woman aged 50 to 65 who had recovered from COVID-19. The sequenced sample was PBMCs or T cells enriched from blood (not recorded which). The rearrangement joins TRBV7-2 to TRBJ1-1; 8 nucleotides agree with TRBD1. The CDR3, as DNA: TGTGCCAGCAGCAATCGACAGGGGCGTAGGACTGAAGCTTTCTTT. Translated, it gives CASSNRQGRRTEAFF. The full variable domain, with the rest looked up from reference TRBV7-2 and TRBJ1-1, is GAGVSQSPSNKVTEKGKDVELRCDPISGHTALYWYRQSLGQGLEFLIYFQGNSAPDKSGLPSDRFSAERTGGSVSTLTIQRTQQEDSAVYLCASSNRQGRRTEAFFGQGTRLTVV.